Reported below is one TCR beta chain. Since a much larger clone is just one base distant, this may be a read error. The data were obtained in a study of kidney transplant recipient with SARS-CoV-2 infection. Each CDR3 protein is one row after TCRdb ran MiXCR on the reads. Here the sample spans some 220,000 distinct CDR3 sequences, around 30% being singletons. CDR3 length: 11 amino acids. Germline-derived CDR1 and CDR2 are MNHNY and SVGAGI (reference sequence). The clonotype was recovered from a male patient between 25 and 39 years old who had COVID-19 and was a kidney transplant recipient. The graft donor may have contributed some T cells. The rearrangement joins TRBV6-6 to TRBJ2-7, with unresolved D. Sequenced material: a blood sample, taken at baseline and on day 111 from a kidney transplant recipient. The CDR3 loop reads CSSHHGYEQYF. The CDR3 nucleotides are TGTTCCAGCCACCACGGATACGAGCAGTACTTC.